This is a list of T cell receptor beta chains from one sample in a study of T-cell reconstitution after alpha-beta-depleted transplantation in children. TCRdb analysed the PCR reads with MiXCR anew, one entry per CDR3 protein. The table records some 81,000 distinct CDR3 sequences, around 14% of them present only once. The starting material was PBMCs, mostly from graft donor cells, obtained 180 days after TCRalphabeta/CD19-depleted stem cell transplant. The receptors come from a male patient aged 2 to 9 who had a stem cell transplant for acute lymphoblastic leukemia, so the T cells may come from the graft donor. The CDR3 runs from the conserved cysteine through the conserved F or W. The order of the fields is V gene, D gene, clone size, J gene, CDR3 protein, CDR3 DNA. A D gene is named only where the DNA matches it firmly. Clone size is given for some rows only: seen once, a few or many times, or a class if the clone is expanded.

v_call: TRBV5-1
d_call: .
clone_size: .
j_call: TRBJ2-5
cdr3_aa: CASSRNPALQETQYF
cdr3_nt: TGCGCCAGCAGCCGAAACCCAGCTCTCCAAGAGACCCAGTACTTC

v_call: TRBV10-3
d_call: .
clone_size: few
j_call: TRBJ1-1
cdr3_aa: CAISERGAEAFF
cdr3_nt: TGTGCCATCAGTGAGCGCGGCGCTGAAGCTTTCTTT

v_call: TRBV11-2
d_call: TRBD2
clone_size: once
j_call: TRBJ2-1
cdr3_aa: CASSDLERGHNEQFF
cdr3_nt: TGTGCCAGCAGCGACTTGGAGCGGGGCCACAATGAGCAGTTCTTC

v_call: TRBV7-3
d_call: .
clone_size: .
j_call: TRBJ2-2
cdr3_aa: CASSPRGVNTGELFF
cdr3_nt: TGTGCCAGCAGCCCTAGGGGGGTTAACACCGGGGAGCTGTTTTTT

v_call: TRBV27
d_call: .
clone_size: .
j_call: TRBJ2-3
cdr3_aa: CASSLGYTQYF
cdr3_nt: TGTGCCAGCAGTTTAGGGTATACGCAGTATTTT

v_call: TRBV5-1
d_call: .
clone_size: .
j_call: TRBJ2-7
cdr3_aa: CASSLTQGSSYEQYF
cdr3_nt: TGCGCCAGCAGCTTGACGCAGGGCAGCTCCTACGAGCAGTACTTC

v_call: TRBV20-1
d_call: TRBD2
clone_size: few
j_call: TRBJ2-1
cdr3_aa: CSARSGLADYNEQFF
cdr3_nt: TGCAGTGCCAGATCTGGACTAGCGGACTACAATGAGCAGTTCTTC

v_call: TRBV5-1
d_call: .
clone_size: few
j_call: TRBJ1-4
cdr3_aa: CASSLGGSRGEKLFF
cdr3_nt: TGCGCCAGCAGCTTGGGCGGTTCCCGGGGAGAAAAACTGTTTTTT

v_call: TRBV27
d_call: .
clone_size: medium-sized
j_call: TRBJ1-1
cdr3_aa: CASRRGNTEAFF
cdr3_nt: TGTGCCAGCAGGCGGGGGAACACTGAAGCTTTCTTT

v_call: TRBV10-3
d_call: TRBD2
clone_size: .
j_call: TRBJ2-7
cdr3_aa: CAISEWNRGAYEQYF
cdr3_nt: TGTGCCATCAGTGAATGGAACCGGGGGGCCTACGAGCAGTACTTC

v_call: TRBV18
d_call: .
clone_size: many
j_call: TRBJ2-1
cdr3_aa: CASSVGNEQFF
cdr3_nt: TGTGCCAGCTCAGTGGGGAATGAGCAGTTCTTC

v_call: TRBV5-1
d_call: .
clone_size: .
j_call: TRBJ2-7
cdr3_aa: CASSLTGQEYEQYF
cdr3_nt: TGCGCCAGCAGCTTGACAGGGCAAGAGTACGAGCAGTACTTC

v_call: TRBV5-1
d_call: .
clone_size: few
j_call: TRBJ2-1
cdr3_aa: CASSWGASGYNEQFF
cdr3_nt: TGCGCCAGCAGCTGGGGGGCTAGCGGTTACAATGAGCAGTTCTTC

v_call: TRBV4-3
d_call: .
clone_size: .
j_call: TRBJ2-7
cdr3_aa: CASSQDPYQGQYF
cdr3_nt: TGCGCCAGCAGCCAAGATCCATACCAGGGGCAGTACTTC

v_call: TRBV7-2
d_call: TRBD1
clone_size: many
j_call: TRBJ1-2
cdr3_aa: CASSFIQGSGYGYTF
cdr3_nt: TGTGCCAGCAGCTTTATACAGGGGAGCGGCTATGGCTACACCTTC

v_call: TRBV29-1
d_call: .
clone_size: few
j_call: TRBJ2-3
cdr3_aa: CSASGLKVADTQYF
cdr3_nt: TGCAGCGCATCGGGACTTAAAGTCGCAGATACGCAGTATTTT

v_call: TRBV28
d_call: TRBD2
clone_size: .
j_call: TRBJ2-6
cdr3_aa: CASRGTSGTSGANVLTF
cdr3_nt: TGTGCCAGCCGGGGAACGAGCGGGACCTCTGGGGCCAACGTCCTGACTTTC

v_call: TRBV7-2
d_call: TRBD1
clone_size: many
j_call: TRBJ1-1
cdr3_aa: CASSRDRGVGFF
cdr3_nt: TGTGCCAGCAGCCGGGACAGGGGGGTAGGTTTCTTT

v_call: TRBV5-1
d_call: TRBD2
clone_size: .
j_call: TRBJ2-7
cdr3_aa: CASSLVAGRTYEQYF
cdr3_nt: TGCGCCAGCAGCTTGGTAGCGGGGAGAACCTACGAGCAGTACTTC

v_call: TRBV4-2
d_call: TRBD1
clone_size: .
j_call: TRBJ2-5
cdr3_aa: CASSQEPPGTGQETQYF
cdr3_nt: TGTGCCAGCAGCCAAGAACCCCCCGGGACAGGCCAAGAGACCCAGTACTTC

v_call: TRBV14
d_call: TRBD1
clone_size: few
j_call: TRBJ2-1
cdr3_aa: CASSQVWGQPQFF
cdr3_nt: TGTGCCAGCAGCCAAGTTTGGGGACAGCCCCAGTTCTTC

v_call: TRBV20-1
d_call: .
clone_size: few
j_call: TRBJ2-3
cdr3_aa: CSARIGGATQYF
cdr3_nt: TGCAGTGCTAGAATAGGGGGGGCTACGCAGTATTTT

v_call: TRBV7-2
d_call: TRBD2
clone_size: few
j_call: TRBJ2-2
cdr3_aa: CASRIAGDTGELFF
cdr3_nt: TGTGCCAGCAGGATAGCGGGAGACACCGGGGAGCTGTTTTTT

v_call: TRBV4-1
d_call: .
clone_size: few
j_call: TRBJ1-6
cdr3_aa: CASSQVRGTLHF
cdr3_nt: TGCGCCAGCAGCCAAGTGCGTGGCACCCTCCACTTT

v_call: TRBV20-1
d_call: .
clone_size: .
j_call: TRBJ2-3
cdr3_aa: CSAIGGSSTDTQYF
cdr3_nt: TGCAGTGCTATAGGCGGTTCTAGCACAGATACGCAGTATTTT

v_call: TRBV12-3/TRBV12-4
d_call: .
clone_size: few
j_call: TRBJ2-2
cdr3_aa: CASSLVGLRNTGELFF
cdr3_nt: TGTGCCAGCAGTTTAGTAGGGTTAAGGAACACCGGGGAGCTGTTTTTT

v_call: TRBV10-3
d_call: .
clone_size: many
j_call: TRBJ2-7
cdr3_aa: CAISDGLFYEQYF
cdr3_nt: TGTGCCATCAGTGATGGACTGTTTTACGAGCAGTACTTC

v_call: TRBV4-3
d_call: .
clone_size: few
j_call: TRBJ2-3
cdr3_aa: CASSLITDTQYF
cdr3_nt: TGCGCCAGCAGCCTTATAACAGATACGCAGTATTTT

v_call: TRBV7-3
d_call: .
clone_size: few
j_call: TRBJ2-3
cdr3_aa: CASSLTPWADTQYF
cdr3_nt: TGTGCCAGCAGCCTGACACCTTGGGCAGATACGCAGTATTTT

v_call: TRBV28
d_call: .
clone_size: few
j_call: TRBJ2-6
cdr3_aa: CASSLGPGLGKGANVLTF
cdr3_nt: TGTGCCAGCAGCCTAGGCCCGGGACTGGGTAAGGGGGCCAACGTCCTGACTTTC

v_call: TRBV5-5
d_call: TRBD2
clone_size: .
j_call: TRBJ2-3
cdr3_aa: CASSIPLGGVAPDTQYF
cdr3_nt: TGTGCCAGCAGCATCCCCTTGGGGGGGGTAGCACCAGATACGCAGTATTTT

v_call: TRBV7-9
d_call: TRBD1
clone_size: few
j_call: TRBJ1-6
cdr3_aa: CASSPDRGASPLHF
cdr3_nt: TGTGCCAGCAGCCCCGACAGGGGGGCTTCACCCCTCCACTTT

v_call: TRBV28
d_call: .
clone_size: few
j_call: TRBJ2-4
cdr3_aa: CASRLRPRGRGGNIQYF
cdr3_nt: TGTGCCAGCCGTTTACGCCCTCGAGGACGGGGCGGAAACATTCAGTACTTC

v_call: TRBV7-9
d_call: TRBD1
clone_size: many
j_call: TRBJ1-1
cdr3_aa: CASSRDRNMNTEAFF
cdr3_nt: TGTGCCAGCAGCCGGGACAGAAATATGAACACTGAAGCTTTCTTT

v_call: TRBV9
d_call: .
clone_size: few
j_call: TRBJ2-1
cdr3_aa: CASSFGGLENNEQFF
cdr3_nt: TGTGCCAGCAGCTTCGGGGGACTGGAGAACAATGAGCAGTTCTTC

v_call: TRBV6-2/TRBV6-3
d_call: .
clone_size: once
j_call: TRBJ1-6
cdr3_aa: CASSLGHRLSPLHF
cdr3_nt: TGTGCCAGCAGTCTCGGACACCGTCTCTCACCCCTCCACTTT

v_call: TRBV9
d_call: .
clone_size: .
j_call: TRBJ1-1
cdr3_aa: CASSVRGGGHTEAFF
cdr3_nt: TGTGCCAGCAGCGTTCGGGGCGGCGGGCACACTGAAGCTTTCTTT